One sample yielded the 8 T cell receptor beta chains listed below, sequenced in a study of T cells after yellow fever vaccination (dated by TCRdb to between 2017 and 2020). This sample's treatment or condition label indicates: live attenuated yellow fever vaccine strain. Receptors were amplified or captured by 5' RACE. The listed sequencing device is Illumina NovaSeq 6000. Through fastp at Q25 and MiXCR, TCRdb rebuilt clones from the public reads, retaining in-frame beta chains. One record per CDR3 amino acid sequence lists the most common genes and DNA. The sample profile shows 400,000 or so distinct CDR3 sequences; about 19% of them were found once. The ten largest clones represent 15% to 20% of the sample. The sequences come from PBMCs, collected before the yellow fever booster vaccination. These receptors all come from a man aged 18 to 30 who received the YFV17D yellow fever vaccine.

The chain links TRBV6-2 or TRBV6-3 to TRBJ2-2; 13 positions agree with TRBD2. The V and J ends lost 5 bases and 3 bases, in that order; junction bases with no gene match: 12. The length of the CDR3 is 19 residues. Germline lookup yields CDR1 MNHEY and CDR2 SVGEGT. The CDR3 region is CASSPHSLAGGPDTGELFF. CDR3 nucleotides: TGTGCCAGCAGTCCTCACTCACTAGCGGGGGGGCCGGACACCGGGGAGCTGTTTTTT.

This clonotype was picked up many times. The chain employs TRBV7-6 and TRBJ2-7; D is ambiguous. With 5 bases removed from V and 0 bases from J, the gap between germline ends came to 8 bases. The germline V gene has CDR1 SGHVS and CDR2 FNYEAQ. The CDR3 extends over 13 amino acids. In DNA form, the CDR3 reads TGTGCCAGCAGCGGGTTTGGCTCCTACGAGCAGTACTTC. It encodes CASSGFGSYEQYF.

In its sample, this clonotype was seen a few times. The rearrangement links TRBV5-1 to TRBJ2-7, with D perhaps matching TRBD2 (6 bases). CDR1 is SGHRS and CDR2 is YFSETQ in the germline V gene. Trimming left V 2 bases short and J 5 bases short, with 14 bases between. This CDR3 is 14 amino acids long. The CDR3 DNA reads as TGCGCCAGCAGCTTAGGCGGGGTTATCGACGAGCAGTACTTC. Residues: CASSLGGVIDEQYF.

This clonotype was detected a few times. The genes are TRBV6-6 and TRBJ2-7; possibly TRBD2 for D (5 bases). The CDR3 length is 14 residues. Germline loops: CDR1 MNHNY, CDR2 SVGAGI (reference sequence). Trimming left V 6 bases short and J 5 bases short, with 17 bases between. CDR3 DNA: TGTGCCAGCAGCCGGCTAGCCTCTCCTAACGAGCAGTACGTC. Translating it yields CASSRLASPNEQYV.

V usage is TRBV7-3 and J usage is TRBJ1-1, with D possibly TRBD1 on 6 matching bases. Germline V lookup: CDR1 SGHTA, CDR2 FQGTGA. The CDR3 covers 17 residues. V was shortened by 4 bases and J by 4 bases, with 22 bases between the two germline ends. The CDR3 region has the DNA TGTGCCAGCAGCTCCCAACCTACGACTCAGGGGACCACTGAAGCTTTCTTT. Protein: CASSSQPTTQGTTEAFF.

The rearrangement uses TRBV4-2 and TRBJ1-6, with no clear D. The CDR3 has 15 residues. Trimming pared 0 bases from V and 9 bases from J, leaving 12 bases between. CDR1 and CDR2 (germline): LGHNA, YNFKEQ. This chain's CDR3 is CASSQDKAGGSPLHF. The CDR3 DNA reads as TGTGCCAGCAGCCAAGACAAGGCGGGCGGTTCACCCCTCCACTTT.

In its sample, this clonotype was seen a few times. The chain recombines TRBV11-3 with TRBJ2-3; TRBD2 matches 15 bases. Germline V CDR1 and CDR2: SGHNT, YENEEA. The CDR3 spans 16 residues. Unmatched junction bases numbered 2, after V lost 3 bases and J lost 4 bases. CDR3 DNA: TGTGCCAGCAGCTTGGGACTAGCGGGGGGCGCAGATACGCAGTATTTT. This sequence encodes CASSLGLAGGADTQYF.

The table lists this clonotype with a few counts. This chain joins TRBV9 and TRBJ2-7; D is unclear. The germline gives CDR1 SGDLS, CDR2 YYNGEE. The V end was cut by 0 bases, the J end by 6 bases, with 10 bases between. CDR3 length equals 13 residues. The CDR3 reads CASSVGVEPEQYF. CDR3 DNA sequence: TGTGCCAGCAGCGTAGGCGTGGAACCCGAGCAGTACTTC.